The T cell receptor beta chain described here comes from a study of early T cells in non-severe SARS-CoV-2 infection. TCRdb reprocessed the 5' RACE reads with MiXCR, giving one entry per CDR3 protein. Of 26,000 or so distinct CDR3 sequences listed, about 4% are singletons. The germline V gene encodes CDR1 SGHTA and CDR2 FQGTGA. Trimming cost V 2 bases and J 2 bases; bases outside gene matches: 19. The CDR3 is made up of 21 amino acids. This clonotype was found a few times. What it binds is not known. The study's findings and limits: VDJdb matching, biased toward anti-spike CD8 responses, missed private and CD4 specificities.

The chain recombines TRBV7-3 with TRBJ2-5; TRBD2 matches 11 bases. This clonotype was sampled from an adult who was a healthcare worker with PCR-confirmed SARS-CoV-2 infection or an uninfected control (not recorded which). Sequenced: whole blood. The CDR3 sequence is CASSLYRGTDSGRAGQETQYF. The CDR3 region has the DNA TGTGCCAGCAGCTTATATCGTGGGACAGATAGCGGGAGGGCCGGACAAGAGACCCAGTACTTC.